These T cell receptor beta chains were read from a single sample in a study of memory CD4+ T cells and cytomegalovirus serostatus. The repertoire was sequenced with immunoSEQ multiplex PCR; TCRdb's copy has only in-frame clones and lacks some. The sample lists nearly 60,000 clones, about 81% occurring once. The source material was memory CD4+ T cells from blood. The receptors here all came from an adult in good health and CMV-seronegative. Each CDR3 is given with its conserved first and last residue. Fields, in order: clone size, CDR3 length, D gene, V gene, J gene, CDR3 DNA, CDR3 protein. D genes are given only for firm matches. The size field is filled for only some rows; it gives once, few, many or a size class.

once,13,.,TRBV14,TRBJ2-4,TGTGCCAGCAGCATGGGGGCCAAAAACATTCAGTACTTC,CASSMGAKNIQYF
.,15,.,TRBV5-1,TRBJ1-4,TGCGCCAGCAGCGTAGGAGGGCCCCTTCCGGAAAAACTGTTTTTT,CASSVGGPLPEKLFF
.,15,.,TRBV14,TRBJ1-5,TGTGCCAGCAGCCAACAGGGGTATAGCAATCAGCCCCAGCATTTT,CASSQQGYSNQPQHF
.,13,.,TRBV7-9,TRBJ1-4,TGTGCCAGCACCACGGAAAGGGGTGAAAAACTGTTTTTT,CASTTERGEKLFF
.,15,.,TRBV11-2,TRBJ1-1,TGTGCCAGCAGCTTGGACAGTAGCCAGAACACTGAAGCTTTCTTT,CASSLDSSQNTEAFF
.,15,.,TRBV2,TRBJ1-5,TGTGCCAGCAGTCCTGACGGGGGATCCAGTCAGCCCCAGCATTTT,CASSPDGGSSQPQHF
.,15,.,TRBV14,TRBJ2-1,TGTGCCAGCAGCCAAGGGGGCACGGTCTACAATGAGCAGTTCTTC,CASSQGGTVYNEQFF
.,17,.,TRBV14,TRBJ2-3,TGTGCCAGCAGCCCAACCAGCAGCCTCGCTTCTACAGATACGCAGTATTTT,CASSPTSSLASTDTQYF
.,15,.,TRBV14,TRBJ1-2,TGTGCCAGCAGCCAAACTTACGGGGGAAACTATGGCTACACCTTC,CASSQTYGGNYGYTF
.,17,TRBD1,TRBV18,TRBJ1-5,TGTGCCAGCTCAACTTCCGGGACAGGGAATAGCAATCAGCCCCAGCATTTT,CASSTSGTGNSNQPQHF
.,14,.,TRBV5-1,TRBJ2-1,TGCGCCAGCAGCTTCGGGGCCCCTAAAGATGAGCAGTTCTTC,CASSFGAPKDEQFF
.,15,.,TRBV9,TRBJ2-7,TGTGCCAGCAGCTCCCAATCTGGAGAGTCCTACGAGCAGTACTTC,CASSSQSGESYEQYF
.,13,.,TRBV5-4,TRBJ2-1,TGTGCCAGCAGCGGTGGAACTGCTTTTCCCCCGGTCTTC,CASSGGTAFPPVF
.,15,.,TRBV15,TRBJ1-4,TGTGCCACCAGCAGAGATAGGAGGGCTAATGAAAAACTGTTTTTT,CATSRDRRANEKLFF
.,14,.,TRBV11-3,TRBJ1-1,TGTGCCAGCAGCTCCGGAGGGAGTAACACTGAAGCTTTCTTT,CASSSGGSNTEAFF
.,17,TRBD2,TRBV29-1,TRBJ2-7,TGCAGCGTAGGAGCGGCGGGTCTGGGACTAGCGGGAGACGAGCAGTACTTC,CSVGAAGLGLAGDEQYF
.,15,TRBD1,TRBV4-1,TRBJ2-2,TGCGCCAGCAGCCTTGGACAGGGGGCAACCGGGGAGCTGTTTTTT,CASSLGQGATGELFF
.,15,.,TRBV21-1,TRBJ2-7,TGTGCCAGACGTCTATTCGACGGAACCAACTACGAGCAGTACTTC,CARRLFDGTNYEQYF